The rows below give T cell receptor beta chains drawn from one sample of a study of Graves' ophthalmopathy and Graves' hyperthyroidism. TCRdb independently ran MiXCR on the multiplex PCR reads; one entry per CDR3 protein. The sample lists roughly 1.1 million distinct CDR3 sequences; about two fifths were seen once. The sequenced sample was peripheral blood or thyroid tissue (not recorded which). The receptors stem from an adult man with Graves' hyperthyroidism. Each CDR3 is given with its conserved first and last residue. D genes are given only for firm matches. Where a row states a size, it is once, few, many or the class of an expanded clone; other rows omit it.

TRBV9,many,TRBJ1-2,-,CASSLTGQYGYTF,TGTGCCAGCAGCTTAACAGGGCAATATGGCTACACCTTC
TRBV25-1,-,TRBJ1-1,-,CASQDGANTEAFF,TGTGCCAGCCAAGATGGGGCGAACACTGAAGCTTTCTTT
TRBV6-5,many,TRBJ2-6,-,CASSTNPGDSGANVLTF,TGTGCCAGCAGTACCAACCCGGGGGACTCTGGGGCCAACGTCCTGACTTTC
TRBV7-9,many,TRBJ2-6,-,CASSPWGRTTGANVLTF,TGTGCCAGCAGCCCGTGGGGGCGGACTACTGGGGCCAACGTCCTGACTTTC
TRBV12-3/TRBV12-4,-,TRBJ2-2,TRBD2,CASKPTPGLGGTGELFF,TGTGCCAGCAAGCCCACCCCGGGACTAGGTGGGACCGGGGAGCTGTTTTTT
TRBV27,few,TRBJ1-2,-,CASSTWGGNGYTF,TGTGCCAGCAGTACCTGGGGAGGGAATGGCTACACCTTC
TRBV28,few,TRBJ2-5,-,CASTLVAARVETQYF,TGTGCCAGCACCTTGGTGGCGGCCCGGGTGGAGACCCAGTACTTC
TRBV4-3,many,TRBJ2-7,TRBD1,CASSQDRGNYEQYF,TGCGCCAGCAGCCAGGACAGGGGAAACTACGAGCAGTACTTC
TRBV11-2,many,TRBJ1-1,-,CASSPLGEAFF,TGTGCCAGCAGCCCACTAGGTGAAGCTTTCTTT
TRBV19,many,TRBJ2-6,-,CASSPQSTGANVLTF,TGTGCCAGTAGTCCGCAATCGACAGGGGCCAACGTCCTGACTTTC
TRBV5-1,-,TRBJ1-5,-,CASSADAGNQPQHF,TGCGCCAGCAGCGCGGACGCGGGTAATCAGCCCCAGCATTTT
TRBV7-2,many,TRBJ1-3,-,CASSLTPGTSSGNTIYF,TGTGCCAGCAGCTTAACACCAGGGACAAGCTCTGGAAACACCATATATTTT
TRBV24-1,-,TRBJ2-1,-,CATSGSAESSYNEQFF,TGTGCCACCAGTGGGTCGGCAGAAAGCTCCTACAATGAGCAGTTCTTC
TRBV7-7,many,TRBJ2-5,TRBD1,CASSSTGQGAQETQYF,TGTGCCAGCAGCTCTACGGGACAGGGTGCTCAAGAGACCCAGTACTTC
TRBV14,-,TRBJ2-6,-,CASSRQSGTSPSGANVLTF,TGTGCCAGCAGCCGTCAAAGCGGGACATCCCCATCTGGGGCCAACGTCCTGACTTTC
TRBV7-9,-,TRBJ1-5,-,CASSLMGAGDNQPQHF,TGTGCCAGCAGCTTAATGGGGGCTGGAGATAATCAGCCCCAGCATTTT
TRBV7-8,few,TRBJ2-7,TRBD2,CASSSLSGPSSYEQYF,TGTGCCAGCAGCTCACTTAGCGGGCCTAGCTCCTACGAGCAGTACTTC
TRBV7-9,-,TRBJ1-5,-,CASSQQATVQPQHF,TGTGCCAGCAGCCAACAAGCGACGGTTCAGCCCCAGCATTTT
TRBV7-2,once,TRBJ2-5,-,CASSLRGGGNTGMYQETQYF,TGTGCCAGCAGCTTACGAGGAGGCGGCAACACAGGGATGTACCAAGAGACCCAGTACTTC
TRBV5-1,-,TRBJ1-5,-,CASSNASGQPQHF,TGTGCCAGCAGCAACGCCTCAGGGCAGCCCCAGCATTTT
TRBV10-3,many,TRBJ1-5,-,CAISESVAGYQPQHF,TGTGCCATCAGTGAGTCAGTAGCAGGGTATCAGCCCCAGCATTTT
TRBV19,many,TRBJ1-1,-,CATQGPYAEAFF,TGTGCCACCCAGGGGCCTTACGCTGAAGCTTTCTTT
TRBV7-9,-,TRBJ1-4,TRBD1,CASSGGTGHNEKLFF,TGTGCCAGCAGCGGAGGGACAGGCCATAATGAAAAACTGTTTTTT
TRBV7-2,many,TRBJ2-7,TRBD2,CASSSSRLAGSVEQYF,TGTGCCAGCAGCTCCTCTCGACTAGCCGGCTCTGTCGAGCAGTACTTC
TRBV7-8,many,TRBJ2-7,-,CASSLGPRGSTSYEQYF,TGTGCCAGCAGCTTAGGCCCCCGGGGGAGCACCTCCTACGAGCAGTACTTC
TRBV7-9,-,TRBJ2-5,-,CASSSGAVETQYF,TGTGCCAGCAGCTCTGGGGCCGTGGAGACCCAGTACTTC
TRBV10-3,many,TRBJ1-5,TRBD1,CAISGQGQNQPQHF,TGTGCCATCAGCGGACAGGGCCAAAATCAGCCCCAGCATTTT
TRBV20-1,-,TRBJ1-1,-,CSATYSSNTEAFF,TGCAGTGCTACCTACAGTTCCAACACTGAAGCTTTCTTT
TRBV2,few,TRBJ1-2,-,CASSDARNYGYTF,TGTGCCAGCAGTGATGCAAGGAACTATGGCTACACCTTC
TRBV6-5,-,TRBJ2-7,-,CASNYLDNYEQYF,TGTGCCAGCAATTACCTGGACAACTACGAGCAGTACTTC
TRBV7-9,few,TRBJ1-2,TRBD1,CASSLRQGGNYGYTF,TGTGCCAGCAGCTTAAGACAGGGAGGGAACTATGGCTACACCTTC
TRBV27,-,TRBJ2-2,-,CASRQVGSTGELFF,TGTGCCAGCAGACAGGTGGGGAGCACCGGGGAGCTGTTTTTT
TRBV10-3,-,TRBJ1-2,TRBD1,CAISPRDRGGGYTF,TGTGCCATCAGCCCTCGGGACAGGGGTGGTGGCTACACCTTC
TRBV7-9,-,TRBJ2-7,TRBD2,CASSFSLAGGPSGEQYF,TGTGCCAGCAGCTTTTCCTTAGCGGGAGGGCCCTCGGGCGAGCAGTACTTC
TRBV5-1,-,TRBJ2-5,TRBD1,CASGQGAWETQYF,TGCGCCAGCGGACAGGGGGCTTGGGAGACCCAGTACTTC
TRBV7-8,many,TRBJ2-6,-,CASSRLSGANVLTF,TGTGCCAGCAGCCGGCTTAGCGGGGCCAACGTCCTGACTTTC
TRBV20-1,-,TRBJ2-2,TRBD1,CSAGTGKITNTGELFF,TGCAGTGCAGGGACAGGGAAGATAACGAACACTGGGGAGCTGTTTTTT
TRBV5-1,-,TRBJ1-4,TRBD1,CASSLGRLPGTGGVTEKLFF,TGCGCCAGCAGCTTGGGGCGACTACCCGGGACAGGGGGCGTAACGGAAAAACTGTTTTTT
TRBV15,-,TRBJ2-5,-,CATSRDLAGGVQETQYF,TGTGCCACCAGCAGAGATCTGGCAGGGGGGGTGCAAGAGACCCAGTACTTC
TRBV7-8,many,TRBJ1-2,-,CASSLAPGTSLGYTF,TGTGCCAGCAGCTTAGCTCCCGGGACCTCATTAGGCTACACCTTC
TRBV30,few,TRBJ1-5,-,CAWSLGSNQPQHF,TGTGCCTGGAGTTTGGGAAGCAATCAGCCCCAGCATTTT
TRBV6-1,-,TRBJ1-1,-,CASSEAAWDWGTEAFF,TGTGCCAGCAGTGAAGCGGCTTGGGACTGGGGTACTGAAGCTTTCTTT
TRBV3-1,many,TRBJ2-5,-,CASSQVPGRQTQYF,TGTGCCAGCAGCCAAGTCCCGGGACGCCAGACCCAGTACTTC
TRBV29-1,-,TRBJ2-2,TRBD1,CNAAGQGFANTGELFF,TGCAACGCTGCGGGACAGGGTTTCGCGAACACCGGGGAGCTGTTTTTT
TRBV29-1,many,TRBJ2-3,-,CSACRQGSTDTQYF,TGCAGCGCCTGCCGGCAGGGGAGCACAGATACGCAGTATTTT
TRBV5-6,-,TRBJ1-2,-,CASSAYLGDYGYTF,TGTGCCAGCAGTGCCTATCTCGGGGACTATGGCTACACCTTC
TRBV7-9,many,TRBJ2-7,-,CASSFFGDEQYF,TGTGCCAGCAGCTTTTTTGGGGACGAGCAGTACTTC
TRBV5-1,-,TRBJ2-7,-,CASSLSQGTVLYEQYF,TGCGCCAGCAGCCTTTCACAGGGCACGGTCCTCTACGAGCAGTACTTC
TRBV27,few,TRBJ1-6,-,CASSFLGSNSPLHF,TGTGCCAGCAGCTTCCTAGGGAGTAATTCACCCCTCCACTTT
TRBV2,many,TRBJ1-4,TRBD1,CASSGGQGGGEKLFF,TGTGCCAGCAGTGGGGGACAGGGCGGAGGTGAAAAACTGTTTTTT
TRBV5-6,many,TRBJ1-1,-,CASSLQAEAFF,TGTGCCAGCAGCCTACAGGCTGAAGCTTTCTTT